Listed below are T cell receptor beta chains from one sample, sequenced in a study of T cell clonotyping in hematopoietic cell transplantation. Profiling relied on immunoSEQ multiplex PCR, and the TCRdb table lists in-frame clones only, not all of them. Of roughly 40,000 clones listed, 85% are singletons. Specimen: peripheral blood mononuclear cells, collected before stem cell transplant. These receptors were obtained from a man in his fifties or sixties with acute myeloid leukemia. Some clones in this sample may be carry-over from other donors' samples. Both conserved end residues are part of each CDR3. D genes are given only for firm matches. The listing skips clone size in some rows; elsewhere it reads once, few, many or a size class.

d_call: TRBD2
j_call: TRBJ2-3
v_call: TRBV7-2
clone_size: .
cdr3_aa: CASLGGTSTRTDTQYF
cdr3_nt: TGTGCCAGCCTCGGAGGGACTAGCACCCGCACAGATACGCAGTATTTT

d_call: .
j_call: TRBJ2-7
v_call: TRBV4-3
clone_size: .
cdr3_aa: CASSQDGQPNYEQYF
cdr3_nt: TGCGCCAGCAGCCAAGACGGACAGCCAAACTACGAGCAGTACTTC

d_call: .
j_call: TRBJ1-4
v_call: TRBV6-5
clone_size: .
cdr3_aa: CASTDPGQGIKKLFF
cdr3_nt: TGTGCCAGCACCGACCCAGGGCAGGGGATAAAAAAACTGTTTTTT

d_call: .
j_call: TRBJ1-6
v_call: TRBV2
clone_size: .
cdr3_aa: CASREQVLYNSPLHF
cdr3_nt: TGTGCCAGCAGAGAACAGGTCCTTTATAATTCACCCCTCCACTTT

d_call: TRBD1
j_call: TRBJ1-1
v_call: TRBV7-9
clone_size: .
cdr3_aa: CAEEDRGYSEAFF
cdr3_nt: TGTGCCGAAGAGGACAGGGGCTATTCTGAAGCTTTCTTT

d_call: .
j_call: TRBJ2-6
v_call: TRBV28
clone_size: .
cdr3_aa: CAILQRGRNGANVLTF
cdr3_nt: TGTGCCATACTCCAAAGGGGCAGGAATGGGGCCAACGTCCTGACTTTC

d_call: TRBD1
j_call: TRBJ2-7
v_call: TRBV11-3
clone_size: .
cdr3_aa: CASSLKTGAYEQYF
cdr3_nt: TGTGCCAGCAGCTTAAAGACAGGGGCCTACGAGCAGTACTTC

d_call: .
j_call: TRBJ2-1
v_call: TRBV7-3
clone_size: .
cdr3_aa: CASSPPGFSDEQFF
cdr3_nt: TGTGCCAGCAGCCCCCCAGGATTTTCCGATGAGCAGTTCTTC

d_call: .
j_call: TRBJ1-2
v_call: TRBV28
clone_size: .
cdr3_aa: CASATAYGYTF
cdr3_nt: TGTGCCAGCGCCACGGCGTATGGCTACACCTTC

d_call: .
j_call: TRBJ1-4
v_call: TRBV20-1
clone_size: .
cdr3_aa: CSASEGQKLFF
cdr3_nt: TGCAGTGCTAGCGAGGGTCAAAAACTGTTTTTT

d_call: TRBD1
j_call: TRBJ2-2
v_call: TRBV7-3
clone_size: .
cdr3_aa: CASRTTGTANTGELFF
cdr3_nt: TGTGCCAGCAGAACTACCGGGACAGCGAACACCGGGGAGCTGTTTTTT

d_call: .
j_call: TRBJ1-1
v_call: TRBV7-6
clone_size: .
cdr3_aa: CASSLGSWVENTEAFF
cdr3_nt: TGTGCCAGCAGCTTAGGCTCTTGGGTGGAGAACACTGAAGCTTTCTTT

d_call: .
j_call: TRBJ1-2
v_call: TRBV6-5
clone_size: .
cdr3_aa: CASSSLAGKHNYGYTF
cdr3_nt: TGTGCCAGCAGTTCGCTCGCAGGGAAGCATAACTATGGCTACACCTTC

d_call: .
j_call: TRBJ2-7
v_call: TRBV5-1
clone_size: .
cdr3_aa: CASSLGPFYEQYF
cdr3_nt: TGCGCCAGCAGCTTGGGACCGTTCTACGAGCAGTACTTC

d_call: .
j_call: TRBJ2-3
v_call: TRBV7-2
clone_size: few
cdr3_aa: CASSPGLIRYF
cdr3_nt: TGTGCCAGCAGCCCCGGACTAATCCGGTATTTT

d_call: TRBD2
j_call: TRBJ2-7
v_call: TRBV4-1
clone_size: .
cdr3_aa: CASSQDKGLAGGYEQYF
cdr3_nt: TGCGCCAGCAGCCAAGATAAGGGACTAGCGGGGGGCTACGAGCAGTACTTC

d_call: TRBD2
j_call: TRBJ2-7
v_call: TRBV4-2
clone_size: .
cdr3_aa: CASSQGGGWAASYEQYF
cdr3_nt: TGTGCCAGCAGCCAAGGGGGGGGTTGGGCTGCCTCCTACGAGCAGTACTTC

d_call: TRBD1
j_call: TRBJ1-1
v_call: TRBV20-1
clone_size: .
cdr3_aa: CSRGQRDEAFF
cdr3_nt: TGCAGTAGGGGACAGAGAGATGAAGCTTTCTTT

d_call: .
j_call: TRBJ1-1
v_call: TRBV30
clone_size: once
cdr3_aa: CAWRRVNTEAFF
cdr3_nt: TGTGCCTGGAGACGGGTGAACACTGAAGCTTTCTTT

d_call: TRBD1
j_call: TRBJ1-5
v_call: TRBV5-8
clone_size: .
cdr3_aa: CASSPGQGYNQPQHF
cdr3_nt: TGTGCCAGCAGCCCGGGACAGGGGTACAATCAGCCCCAGCATTTT

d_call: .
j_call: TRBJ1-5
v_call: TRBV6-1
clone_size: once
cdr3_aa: CASVLGPERGQPQHF
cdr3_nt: TGTGCCAGCGTGCTAGGGCCGGAGAGAGGTCAGCCCCAGCATTTT

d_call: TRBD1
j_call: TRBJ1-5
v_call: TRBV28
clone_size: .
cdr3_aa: CASISMRRQGSNQPQHF
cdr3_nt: TGTGCCAGCATTTCCATGAGAAGACAGGGAAGCAATCAGCCCCAGCATTTT

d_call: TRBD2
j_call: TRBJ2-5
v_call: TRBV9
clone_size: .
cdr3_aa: CASSDGTSGGFQETQYF
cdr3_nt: TGTGCCAGCAGCGACGGGACTAGCGGGGGATTCCAAGAGACCCAGTACTTC

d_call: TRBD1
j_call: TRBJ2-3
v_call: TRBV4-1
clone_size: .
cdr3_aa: CASSQQGQQDTQYF
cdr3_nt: TGCGCCAGCAGCCAACAGGGACAGCAAGATACGCAGTATTTT

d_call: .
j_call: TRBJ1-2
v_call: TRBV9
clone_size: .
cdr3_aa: CASSVASWVGLYGYTF
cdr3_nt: TGTGCCAGCAGCGTAGCGAGCTGGGTGGGGCTCTATGGCTACACCTTC

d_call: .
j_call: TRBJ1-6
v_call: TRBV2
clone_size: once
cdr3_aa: CASSEGQFNSPLHF
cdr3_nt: TGTGCCAGCAGTGAGGGACAATTTAATTCACCCCTCCACTTT

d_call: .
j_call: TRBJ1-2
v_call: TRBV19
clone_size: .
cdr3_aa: CASSTTPPYGYTF
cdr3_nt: TGTGCCAGTAGTACTACACCGCCCTATGGCTACACCTTC

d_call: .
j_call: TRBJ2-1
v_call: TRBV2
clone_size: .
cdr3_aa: CASSDGQWGHSYNEQFF
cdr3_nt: TGTGCCAGCAGTGATGGGCAGTGGGGCCACTCCTACAATGAGCAGTTCTTC

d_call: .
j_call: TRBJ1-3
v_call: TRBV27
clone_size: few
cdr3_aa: CASSQSWGDTIYF
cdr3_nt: TGTGCCAGCAGCCAGTCGTGGGGGGACACCATATATTTT

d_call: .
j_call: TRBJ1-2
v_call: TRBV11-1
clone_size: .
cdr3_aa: CASSLGSGNGYTF
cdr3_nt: TGTGCCAGCAGCTTAGGTTCCGGGAACGGCTACACCTTC

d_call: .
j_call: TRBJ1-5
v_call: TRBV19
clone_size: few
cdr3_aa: CASRGGGSNQPQHF
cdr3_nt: TGTGCCAGTAGGGGAGGGGGGAGCAATCAGCCCCAGCATTTT

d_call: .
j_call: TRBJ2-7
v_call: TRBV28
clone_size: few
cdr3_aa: CASTPLRLGEQYF
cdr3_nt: TGTGCCAGCACCCCCCTGAGGTTGGGCGAGCAGTACTTC

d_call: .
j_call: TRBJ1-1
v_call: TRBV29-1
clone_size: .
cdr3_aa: CSVTQGGNTEAFF
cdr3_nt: TGCAGCGTTACACAAGGGGGAAACACTGAAGCTTTCTTT

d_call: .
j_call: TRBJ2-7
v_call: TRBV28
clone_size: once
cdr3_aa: CASSLLDARYEQYF
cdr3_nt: TGTGCCAGCAGTTTATTGGATGCGAGGTACGAGCAGTACTTC

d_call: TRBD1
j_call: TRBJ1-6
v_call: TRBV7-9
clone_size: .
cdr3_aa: CASSSRGTGGFFYNSPLHF
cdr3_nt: TGTGCCAGCAGCTCAAGAGGGACAGGGGGATTCTTCTATAATTCACCCCTCCACTTT

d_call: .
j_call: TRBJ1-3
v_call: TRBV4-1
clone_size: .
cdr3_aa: CASSQVSGYGNTIYF
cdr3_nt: TGCGCCAGCAGCCAAGTTTCTGGGTATGGAAACACCATATATTTT

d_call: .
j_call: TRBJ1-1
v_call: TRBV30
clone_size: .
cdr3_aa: CAWSRRRGTEAFF
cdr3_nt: TGTGCCTGGAGCAGACGGCGAGGAACTGAAGCTTTCTTT

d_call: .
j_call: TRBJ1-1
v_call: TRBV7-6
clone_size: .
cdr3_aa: CASSRTPGAGEAFF
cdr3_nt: TGTGCCAGCAGCCGTACGCCAGGGGCGGGTGAAGCTTTCTTT

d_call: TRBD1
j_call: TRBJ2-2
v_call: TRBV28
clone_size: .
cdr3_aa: CASRWGQAGELFF
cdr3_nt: TGTGCCAGCAGATGGGGACAGGCCGGGGAGCTGTTTTTT

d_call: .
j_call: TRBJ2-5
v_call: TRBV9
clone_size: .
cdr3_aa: CASSVAVGRAGKTQYF
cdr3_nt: TGTGCCAGCAGCGTAGCGGTTGGTCGGGCGGGCAAGACCCAGTACTTC

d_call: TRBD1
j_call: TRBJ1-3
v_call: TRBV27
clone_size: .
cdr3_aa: CASSAGQGAGAHGNTIYF
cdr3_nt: TGTGCCAGCAGTGCAGGACAGGGAGCAGGAGCGCATGGAAACACCATATATTTT

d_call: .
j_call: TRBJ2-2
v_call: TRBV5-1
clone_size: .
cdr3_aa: CASNPRQGSTGELFF
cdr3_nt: TGCGCCAGCAACCCTCGGCAGGGGTCCACCGGGGAGCTGTTTTTT

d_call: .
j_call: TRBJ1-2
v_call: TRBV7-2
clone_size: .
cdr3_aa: CASSFPVDYGYTF
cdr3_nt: TGTGCCAGCAGCTTCCCCGTCGACTATGGCTACACCTTC

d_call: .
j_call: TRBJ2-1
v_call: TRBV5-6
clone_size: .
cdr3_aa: CASSFVVDLSYNEQFF
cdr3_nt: TGTGCCAGCAGTTTCGTGGTAGATTTGTCCTACAATGAGCAGTTCTTC

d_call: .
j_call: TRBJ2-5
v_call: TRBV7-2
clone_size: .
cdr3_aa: CASSLKETQYF
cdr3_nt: TGTGCCAGCAGCTTAAAAGAGACCCAGTACTTC

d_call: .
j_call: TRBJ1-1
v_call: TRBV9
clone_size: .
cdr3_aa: CASSALGVNTEAFF
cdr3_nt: TGTGCCAGCAGCGCCCTGGGAGTAAACACTGAAGCTTTCTTT

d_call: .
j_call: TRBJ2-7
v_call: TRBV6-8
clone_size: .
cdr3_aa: CASCIDRHRTYEQYF
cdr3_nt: TGTGCCAGCTGTATTGACAGGCACAGGACGTACGAGCAGTACTTC

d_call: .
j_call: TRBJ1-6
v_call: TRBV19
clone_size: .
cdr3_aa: CASSIDAGYNSPLHF
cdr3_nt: TGTGCCAGTAGTATAGATGCCGGGTATAATTCACCCCTCCACTTT

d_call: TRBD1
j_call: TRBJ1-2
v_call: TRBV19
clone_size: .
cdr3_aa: CASSRTGGLYGYTF
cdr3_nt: TGTGCCAGTAGCAGGACAGGGGGCCTCTATGGCTACACCTTC

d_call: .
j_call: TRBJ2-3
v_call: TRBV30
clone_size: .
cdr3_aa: CGGARGDTQYF
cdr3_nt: TGTGGGGGGGCGCGGGGAGATACGCAGTATTTT

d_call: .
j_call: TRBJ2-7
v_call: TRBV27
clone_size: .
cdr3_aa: CASSLGPSYEQYF
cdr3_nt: TGTGCCAGCAGTCTCGGTCCTTCCTACGAGCAGTACTTC